One and the same sample provided the 11 T cell receptor beta chains below, sequenced in a study of cytomegalovirus exposure and HLA in healthy donors. PCR primers comprised 60 Vbeta and 13 Jbeta primers. Only in-frame clones appear in the TCRdb table, and some are missing; sequencing was by immunoSEQ multiplex PCR. The sample has hundreds of thousands of clones, 72% seen once. The sequencing input was PBMCs. The receptors stem from a female donor in good health and CMV-seronegative.

A word on this clone: Other DNA sequences from this sample encode an identical CDR3 as well. The rearrangement uses TRBV10-1 and TRBJ1-1; D is unclear. The CDR3 covers 13 residues. V was shortened by 3 bases and J by 2 bases, with 7 bases between the two germline ends. Germline V CDR1 and CDR2: WNHNN, SYGVQD (reference sequence). The chain's CDR3 is CASSEQLNTEAFF. CDR3 bases: TGCGCCAGCAGTGAACAGTTAAACACTGAAGCTTTCTTT.

The V gene is TRBV28, the J gene TRBJ1-1, with TRBD1 matching over 7 bases. V was pared by 2 bases and J by 1 base, with 7 bases of the junction left unmatched. The length of the CDR3 is 16 residues. Germline loops: CDR1 MDHEN, CDR2 SYDVKM. The CDR3 reads CASSLGRDSSNTEAFF. CDR3 sequence (DNA): TGTGCCAGCAGTTTAGGACGGGACAGTTCGAACACTGAAGCTTTCTTT. The full variable domain, in which reference TRBV28 and TRBJ1-1 provide the parts outside the CDR3, is DVKVTQSSRYLVKRTGEKVFLECVQDMDHENMFWYRQDPGLGLRLIYFSYDVKMKEKGDIPEGYSVSREKKERFSLILESASTNQTSMYLCASSLGRDSSNTEAFFGQGTRLTVV.

This chain links TRBV7-9 with TRBJ2-5; D not resolved. This CDR3 comprises 14 residues. Trimming pared 4 bases from V and 5 bases from J, leaving 14 bases between. Germline-derived CDR1 and CDR2 are SEHNR and FQNEAQ (reference sequence). The CDR3 region has the DNA TGTGCCAGCAGCTACCTAACGATTTCGGAGACCCAGTACTTC. Translation gives CASSYLTISETQYF.

The gene calls are TRBV7-9 and TRBJ2-2; perhaps TRBD2 as D (6 bases). This CDR3 region has 16 residues. Between the trimmed V and J ends, which lost 4 bases and 2 bases, there was a span of 14 bases. Germline V gene sequence: CDR1 SEHNR, CDR2 FQNEAQ (reference sequence). CDR3 in DNA: TGTGCCAGCAGCTCTGGGGACTCGACTAACACCGGGGAGCTGTTTTTT. Amino acids: CASSSGDSTNTGELFF.

This clone has just one count. The chain is built from TRBV2 and TRBJ2-3; 9 bases are a match to TRBD2. The germline CDR1 and CDR2 sequences are SNHLY and FYNNEI. The CDR3 consists of 12 residues. The ends lost 8 bases at V and 5 bases at J; junction bases unmatched: 2. CDR3 sequence reads: CASGREGDTQYF. The DNA of the CDR3 is TGTGCCAGCGGGCGGGAGGGAGATACGCAGTATTTT.

V gene TRBV7-9 combines with J gene TRBJ1-2, with D uncertain. The germline V gene has CDR1 SEHNR and CDR2 FQNEAQ (reference sequence). The CDR3 loop spans 14 amino acids. The V end lost 5 bases, the J end lost 3 bases, and 13 bases lay between the germline ends. The CDR3 spells CASSPTAIYYGYTF. The CDR3 DNA is TGTGCCAGCAGCCCAACAGCAATTTACTATGGCTACACCTTC.

This rearrangement joins TRBV28 to TRBJ2-2; tentatively, D is TRBD1 (6 bases). The CDR3 sequence is 15 residues long. Germline V lookup: CDR1 MDHEN, CDR2 SYDVKM. Between the trimmed V and J ends, which lost 6 bases and 2 bases, there was a span of 13 bases. The CDR3 spells CASRLDRLNTGELFF. CDR3 in DNA: TGTGCCAGCAGGCTAGACAGGTTAAACACCGGGGAGCTGTTTTTT.

The genes are TRBV29-1 and TRBJ2-3; tentative D call: TRBD2 (6 bases). CDR3 length equals 14 residues. From germline, CDR1 is SQVTM and CDR2 ANQGSEA. V was trimmed by 4 bases and J by 4 bases, leaving 15 bases between them. CDR3 DNA sequence: TGCAGCGTTGTTGGCAGCCGGGAGTCAGATACGCAGTATTTT. This gives the protein CSVVGSRESDTQYF.

The chain links TRBV5-1 to TRBJ2-7; tentative D call: TRBD1 (5 bases). Trimming stripped 5 bases from V and 2 bases from J, with 14 bases between. CDR1 and CDR2 from the germline V gene are SGHRS and YFSETQ. The CDR3 length is 14 residues. CDR3 in amino acids: CASRPQGLPYEQYF. CDR3 nucleotide sequence: TGCGCCAGCAGGCCCCAGGGCCTTCCCTACGAGCAGTACTTC.

The chain links TRBV28 to TRBJ1-2; a weak D match, TRBD1 (6 bases). The CDR3 covers 14 residues. V was cut by 2 bases and J by 2 bases, with 9 bases left in between. The germline V gene has CDR1 MDHEN and CDR2 SYDVKM. CDR3 sequence reads: CASSLGGANYGYTF. The CDR3 nucleotides are TGTGCCAGCAGTTTAGGGGGGGCCAACTATGGCTACACCTTC.

This clone occurred a few times. The J gene is TRBJ2-5, the V gene TRBV5-1; 9 bases agree with TRBD2. The CDR3 consists of 15 residues. Germline V gene sequence: CDR1 SGHRS, CDR2 YFSETQ. V shed 4 bases, J shed 5 bases, and the junction held 9 bases outside the gene matches. The CDR3 bases are TGCGCCAGCAGCCCTGGAGGCGGGAGGGCGGAGACCCAGTACTTC. This sequence encodes CASSPGGGRAETQYF.